This T cell receptor beta chain is from a study of blood T cells in healthy people across ages. Study-wide findings and caveats: Age brought a roughly linear fall in TCR beta diversity measured per million T cells. In long-lived donors, naive CD4+ cell counts and diversity exceeded those of aged donors.

For this clonotype: Its target is unknown.

The germline V gene encodes CDR1 MGHDK and CDR2 SYGVNS. CDR3 length: 20 amino acids. Trimming stripped 6 bases from V and 0 bases from J, with 29 bases between. Primed by a sample-barcoded 5' primer and a J-beta primer mix, a second PCR proceeded for 7 to 11 cycles. Each cDNA molecule, via a template-switch adaptor with 12 random nucleotides, was tagged. Every sample produced at least 2.5 million CDR3-containing paired-end reads. TCRdb used MiXCR to reprocess the 5' RACE reads, holding one entry per CDR3 protein. The profile covers under 800,000 distinct CDR3 sequences, with around 46% appearing a single time and approximately 22% taken by the ten largest.

V gene TRBV25-1 combines with J gene TRBJ1-1; a possible D gene is TRBD1 (5 bases). The receptor was isolated from a woman aged 55-70 years in good health. The sample taken for sequencing was blood. The CDR3 nucleotides are TGTGCCAGCAGAGTATATTGGGCCATAGGGCCTAGGGGCTTGAACACTGAAGCTTTCTTT. Protein: CASRVYWAIGPRGLNTEAFF. Supplemented by reference TRBV25-1 and TRBJ1-1, the full variable domain reads EADIYQTPRYLVIGTGKKITLECSQTMGHDKMYWYQQDPGMELHLIHYSYGVNSTEKGDLSSESTVSRIRTEHFPLTLESARPSHTSQYLCASRVYWAIGPRGLNTEAFFGQGTRLTVV.